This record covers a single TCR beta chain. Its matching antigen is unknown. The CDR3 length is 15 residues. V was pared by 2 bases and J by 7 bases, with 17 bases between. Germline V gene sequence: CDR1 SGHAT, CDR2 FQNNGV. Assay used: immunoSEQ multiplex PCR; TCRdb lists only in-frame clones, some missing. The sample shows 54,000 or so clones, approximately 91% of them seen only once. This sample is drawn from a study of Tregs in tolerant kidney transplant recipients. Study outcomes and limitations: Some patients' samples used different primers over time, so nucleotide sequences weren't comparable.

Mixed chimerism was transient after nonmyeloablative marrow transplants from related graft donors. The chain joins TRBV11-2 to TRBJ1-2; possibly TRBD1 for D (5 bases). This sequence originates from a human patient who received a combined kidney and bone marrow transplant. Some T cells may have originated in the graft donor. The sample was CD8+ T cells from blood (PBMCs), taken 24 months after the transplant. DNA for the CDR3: TGTGCCAGCAGCTTAATCAGAAAGGGGCCTTCTGGCTACACCTTC. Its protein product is CASSLIRKGPSGYTF.